Given below is one T cell receptor beta chain in context. What it binds is not known. These data are taken from a study of beta chain features in type 1 diabetes. The CDR3 spans 13 residues. The V and J ends lost 2 bases and 3 bases respectively, with 9 bases between them. Germline V CDR1 and CDR2: GTSNPN, SVGIG (reference sequence). The single heparinised draw taken from each donor contained around 100 mL of blood on average. Sorting with CD45RO/CCR7/CD25/CD127/CD95/CD27 yielded naive, central memory, regulatory and stem-like memory CD4+ cells. Notes on the study in general: TCRB CDR3s were moderately but significantly shorter in Type 1 diabetes patients in all four CD4+ subsets. TCRB repertoires of naive, central memory and Treg cells appeared more similar among patients than among healthy donors.

Expressed TCRB transcripts were sequenced, since all the RNA that had been isolated was reverse transcribed. Approximately 3.6 million reads were obtained on average from naive, central memory and regulatory T cell samples. Clones were read by immunoSEQ multiplex PCR, and TCRdb kept only the in-frame ones, dropping some. Among hundreds of thousands of clones listed, roughly an eighth were seen once. This clonotype originated in a man between 18 and 35 years old with type 1 diabetes. The sequenced material came from naive CD4+ T cells from blood. The rearrangement uses TRBV30 and TRBJ2-3; perhaps TRBD1 as D (6 bases). CDR3 in amino acids: CAWSSGATDTQYF. The CDR3 coding sequence is TGTGCCTGGAGTTCAGGGGCGACAGATACGCAGTATTTT.